Below are 18 T cell receptor beta chains sequenced from a single sample in a study of molecular identifiers for immune sequencing clone quantification. TCRdb reprocessed the PCR reads with MiXCR, giving one entry per CDR3 protein. The sample has approximately 500,000 distinct CDR3 sequences; about 21% are singletons. Specimen: naive CD8+ T cells from blood, with Jurkat cell RNA spiked in. Indicated subset: FACS-sorted CD8+CD4-CCR7+CD45RA+ naive T cells. The receptors originated from a human donor in good health. Some libraries in this study had Jurkat cell RNA spiked in.

This clonotype came up many times. The genes are TRBV7-2 and TRBJ2-7; 8 bases line up with TRBD2. The J segment lost 0 bases and the V segment lost 5 bases, leaving 15 bases of the junction unmatched. Germline CDR1 is SGHTA and CDR2 is FQGNSA. CDR3 size: 18 residues. The CDR3 sequence is CASSPLFSSGWFSYEQYF. For the CDR3, the DNA is TGTGCCAGCAGCCCCCTCTTTTCTAGCGGGTGGTTCTCCTACGAGCAGTACTTC. Looking up the rest from reference TRBV7-2 and TRBJ2-7 gives the full variable domain: GAGVSQSPSNKVTEKGKDVELRCDPISGHTALYWYRQSLGQGLEFLIYFQGNSAPDKSGLPSDRFSAERTGGSVSTLTIQRTQQEDSAVYLCASSPLFSSGWFSYEQYFGPGTRLTVT.

This clonotype was observed a handful of times. The chain recombines TRBV28 with TRBJ2-6; tentatively, D is TRBD2 (5 bases). Germline CDR1 MDHEN, CDR2 SYDVKM. The germline V and J ends were trimmed by 6 bases and 3 bases, with 18 bases remaining between them. CDR3 length: 17 amino acids. CDR3 DNA sequence: TGTGCCAGCAGAACCGGACCCCAACGGGGTGGGGCCAACGTCCTGACTTTC. Its translation: CASRTGPQRGGANVLTF. The full variable domain, completed using reference TRBV28 and TRBJ2-6, is DVKVTQSSRYLVKRTGEKVFLECVQDMDHENMFWYRQDPGLGLRLIYFSYDVKMKEKGDIPEGYSVSREKKERFSLILESASTNQTSMYLCASRTGPQRGGANVLTFGAGSRLTVL.

The genes are TRBV12-3 or TRBV12-4 and TRBJ1-4, with D tentatively TRBD1 (6 bases). V was clipped by 7 bases and J by 0 bases, with 15 bases between them. There are 16 residues in the CDR3. CDR3 in DNA: TGTGCCAGCACACGTGACAGGCCTGCAACTAATGAAAAACTGTTTTTT. This gives the protein CASTRDRPATNEKLFF.

Concerning this clonotype itself: This may be a read error, as it is one base from a much larger clone. This chain uses TRBV4-3 with TRBJ2-2; D gene uncertain. Germline values: CDR1 LGHNA, CDR2 YSLEER. This CDR3 comprises 14 residues. The CDR3 here is CASGQEPFTGELFF. In nucleotides, the CDR3 is TGCGCCAGCGGCCAAGAGCCGTTCACCGGGGAGCTGTTTTTT.

The chain combines TRBV9 with TRBJ2-7; D is undetermined. Germline CDR1 is SGDLS and CDR2 is YYNGEE. The CDR3 is 13 residues long. The V end was cut by 7 bases, the J end by 4 bases, with 15 bases between. CDR3 in DNA: TGTGCCAGCGGCCCTCCAACCCCGTACGAGCAGTACTTC. Translation gives CASGPPTPYEQYF.

The rearrangement joins TRBV20-1 to TRBJ2-3; D is possibly TRBD2 (6 bases). CDR3 length: 14 amino acids. V was shortened by 4 bases and J by 1 base, with 12 bases between the two germline ends. Germline CDR1 is DFQATT and CDR2 is SNEGSKA (reference sequence). CDR3 sequence (DNA): TGCAGTGCTAAACTCCCTAGCGGCACAGATACGCAGTATTTT. It translates to CSAKLPSGTDTQYF.

This clonotype was recorded many times. This chain joins TRBV11-2 and TRBJ2-1; no reliable D call. The CDR3 runs 13 residues. Germline values: CDR1 SGHAT, CDR2 FQNNGV. V lost 2 bases and J lost 7, with 9 bases in between. CDR3 bases: TGTGCCAGCAGCTTAATCAGTCAGAATGAGCAGTTCTTC. This codes for CASSLISQNEQFF.

This clonotype was counted between two and nine times. The chain recombines TRBV2 with TRBJ1-1, with D tentatively TRBD1 (6 bases). This CDR3 spans 15 amino acids. Per the germline V gene, CDR1 is SNHLY and CDR2 is FYNNEI. The V and J ends lost 3 bases and 4 bases respectively, with 15 bases between them. The chain's CDR3 is CASSEGRGMATEAFF. The CDR3 DNA reads TGTGCCAGCAGTGAGGGCAGGGGCATGGCCACTGAAGCTTTCTTT.

This clonotype was found many times. The chain carries TRBV5-1 and TRBJ1-5; D perhaps matches TRBD1 (6 bases). V was cut by 4 bases and J by 7 bases, with 18 bases left in between. The CDR3 spans 15 residues. Germline V lookup: CDR1 SGHRS, CDR2 YFSETQ. The CDR3 loop reads CASSVSGVINQPQHF. The DNA for the CDR3 is TGCGCCAGCAGCGTCTCAGGGGTTATAAACCAGCCCCAGCATTTT.

This clonotype came up a few times. The rearrangement uses TRBV27 and TRBJ2-5, with D possibly TRBD2 on 6 matching bases. CDR1 and CDR2 (germline): MNHEY, SMNVEV (reference sequence). The CDR3 loop spans 16 amino acids. V was shortened by 1 base and J by 0 bases, with 12 bases between the two germline ends. In DNA, the CDR3 is TGTGCCAGCAGTTTATATGGGACTTTGGACCAAGAGACCCAGTACTTC. Protein sequence: CASSLYGTLDQETQYF.

The J gene is TRBJ2-7, the V gene TRBV4-1; D gene uncertain. Germline V CDR1 and CDR2: MGHRA, YSYEKL. The V end lost 4 bases, the J end lost 5 bases, and 12 bases lay between the germline ends. The CDR3 is 13 amino acids. The CDR3 DNA reads as TGCGCCAGCAGCCCCCCCAGAGTCCACGAGCAGTACTTC. Translating it yields CASSPPRVHEQYF.

Comment on this clonotype: A read error may be the cause here, since a much bigger clone is one base away. This chain uses TRBV5-6 with TRBJ1-3; D gene unclear. The CDR3 is 15 amino acids. Germline lookup yields CDR1 SGHDT and CDR2 YYEEEE. The chain's CDR3 is CASSQRDTSGSTIYF. CDR3 coding DNA: TGTGCCAGCAGCCAACGCGACACCTCTGGAAGCACCATATATTTT.

Here the CDR3 reads CASSVGTSSSTDTQYF. The CDR3 DNA is TGTGCCAGCAGCGTAGGGACTAGCTCAAGCACAGATACGCAGTATTTT. J is TRBJ2-3 and V is TRBV9; 8 nucleotides agree with TRBD2. Germline-derived CDR1 and CDR2 are SGDLS and YYNGEE. There are 16 residues in the CDR3. Trimming took 0 bases from V and 0 from J; bases not matched to a gene: 3.

The J gene is TRBJ2-7, the V gene TRBV11-2; D unclear. The germline V and J ends were trimmed by 1 base and 0 bases, with 10 bases remaining between them. Germline values: CDR1 SGHAT, CDR2 FQNNGV. The CDR3 totals 15 residues. The CDR3 nucleotides read TGTGCCAGCAGCTTAGTAGGCAGCAGCTCCTACGAGCAGTACTTC. Its protein is CASSLVGSSSYEQYF.

This clonotype appeared many times. The chain recombines TRBV7-2 with TRBJ2-1; D remains ambiguous. The CDR3 has 13 residues. The ends were cut back, 1 base at V and 6 bases at J, with 7 bases in the middle. CDR1 is SGHTA and CDR2 is FQGNSA in the germline V gene. The CDR3: CASSLVTFNEQFF. CDR3 bases: TGTGCCAGCAGCTTAGTAACATTCAATGAGCAGTTCTTC. The whole variable domain, filled in from reference TRBV7-2 and TRBJ2-1, reads GAGVSQSPSNKVTEKGKDVELRCDPISGHTALYWYRQSLGQGLEFLIYFQGNSAPDKSGLPSDRFSAERTGGSVSTLTIQRTQQEDSAVYLCASSLVTFNEQFFGPGTRLTVL.

The chain has TRBV21-1 and TRBJ2-7; the D call of TRBD2 is as the table states it, not checked on the DNA. TRBV21-1 counts as a pseudogene. The CDR3 length is 16 residues. The CDR3 bases are TGTGCCAGCAGCAGGCTCCCGGGACTCAGCTCCTACGAGCAGTACTTC. It translates to CASSRLPGLSSYEQYF.

Only a few counts were recorded for this clonotype. The chain links TRBV9 to TRBJ2-3; 8 positions agree with TRBD2. Unmatched junction bases numbered 15, after V lost 3 bases and J lost 0 bases. The CDR3 has 19 residues. Germline V gene sequence: CDR1 SGDLS, CDR2 YYNGEE. The CDR3 spells CASSASHTSSGPSTDTQYF. In DNA form, the CDR3 reads TGTGCCAGCAGCGCGTCTCACACCTCTAGCGGGCCTAGCACAGATACGCAGTATTTT.

V usage is TRBV6-1 and J usage is TRBJ2-7; D is uncertain. CDR3 length equals 16 residues. Trimming shortened V by 3 bases and J by 2 bases, and 17 bases separated the two germline ends. Per the germline V gene, CDR1 is MNHNS and CDR2 is SASEGT. The CDR3 sequence is CASSDSTWGPTYEQYF. CDR3 in DNA: TGTGCCAGCAGTGATTCGACTTGGGGTCCCACCTACGAGCAGTACTTC.